Reported below is one T cell receptor beta chain. Germline-derived CDR1 and CDR2 are LNHDA and SQIVND (reference sequence). The CDR3 is made up of 17 amino acids. The V and J ends lost 3 bases and 4 bases, in that order; junction bases with no gene match: 8. These data belong to a study of blood T cell repertoires in COVID-19. Profiling relied on immunoSEQ multiplex PCR, and the TCRdb table lists in-frame clones only, not all of them. The sample lists about 120,000 clones; approximately 84% were seen once. V is TRBV19 and J is TRBJ1-5; 11 positions match TRBD1. The sequence derives from a man in his sixties or seventies with active or convalescent COVID-19. The sample comprised peripheral blood. The CDR3 bases are TGTGCCAGTAGTATTTCGGGCCGGGACAGGGGGAATCAGCCCCAGCATTTT. Encoded protein: CASSISGRDRGNQPQHF. The full variable domain, its missing parts supplied by reference TRBV19 and TRBJ1-5, is DGGITQSPKYLFRKEGQNVTLSCEQNLNHDAMYWYRQDPGQGLRLIYYSQIVNDFQKGDIAEGYSVSREKKESFPLTVTSAQKNPTAFYLCASSISGRDRGNQPQHFGDGTRLSIL.